Included here is one T cell receptor beta chain sequence, with context. This entry comes from a study of blood T cell repertoires in COVID-19. Study in general: Sites in the United States, Italy and Spain provided acute and convalescent COVID-19 samples.

From germline, CDR1 is SNHLY and CDR2 FYNNEI. The trim removed 6 bases at V and 1 base at J, leaving 3 bases unmatched. This CDR3 has 15 amino acids. Authors' analysis steps: Amplification of reference gene primers was used by the study to estimate nucleated cell counts. The data were produced by immunoSEQ multiplex PCR, yet TCRdb's version contains in-frame clones alone and is incomplete. That table furnishes V, J and clone size, whereas the DNA furnished D and trimming. The sample lists about 180,000 clones; about 86% were seen once. The sequence was collected from a woman in her sixties or seventies with COVID-19, enrolled during active disease. The chain has TRBV2 and TRBJ2-2; 9 bases fit TRBD2. The sequenced sample was peripheral blood. CDR3 protein: CASRLLAGNTGELFF. CDR3 sequence (DNA): TGTGCCAGCAGGTTACTAGCGGGGAACACCGGGGAGCTGTTTTTT.